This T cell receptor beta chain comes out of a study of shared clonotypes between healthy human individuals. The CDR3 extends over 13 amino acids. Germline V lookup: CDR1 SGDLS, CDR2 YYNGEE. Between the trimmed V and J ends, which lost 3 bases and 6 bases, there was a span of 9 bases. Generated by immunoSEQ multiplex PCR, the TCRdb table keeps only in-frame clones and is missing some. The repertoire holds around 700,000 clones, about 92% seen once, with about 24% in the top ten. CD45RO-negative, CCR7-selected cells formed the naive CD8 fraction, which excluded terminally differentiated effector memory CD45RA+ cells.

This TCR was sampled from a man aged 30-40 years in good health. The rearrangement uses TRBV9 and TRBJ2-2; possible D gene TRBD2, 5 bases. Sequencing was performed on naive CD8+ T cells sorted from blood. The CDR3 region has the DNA TGTGCCAGCAGCGGGAGGACGGCCGGGGAGCTGTTTTTT. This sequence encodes CASSGRTAGELFF.